These 20 T cell receptor beta chains came from one sample sequenced in a study of regulatory T cells in long-lasting Graves disease. The authors built TCR beta libraries using iRepertoire HTBI primers and Arm-PCR of CDR3 regions. MiXCR was run by TCRdb on the multiplex PCR reads, yielding one entry per CDR3 protein. The sample lists roughly 500,000 distinct CDR3 sequences; roughly 21% were seen once. As for time point: persistent/refractory GD, antithyroid drugs over 5 years with positive TRAb. After RNA was extracted from PBMCs, the TCR library was made from it. The sample consisted of peripheral blood mononuclear cells (PBMCs), taken when the disease was refractory, from a patient treated with antithyroid drugs. The source of these receptors is a female donor with Graves disease.

This clonotype was seen ten or more times. Here the CDR3 reads CASRDLGQKNIQYF. The DNA of the CDR3 is TGTGCCAGCAGAGACTTGGGGCAGAAAAACATTCAGTACTTC. V usage is TRBV28 and J usage is TRBJ2-4, with D perhaps TRBD1 (5 bases). Germline values: CDR1 MDHEN, CDR2 SYDVKM. This CDR3 comprises 14 residues. Trimming pared 6 bases from V and 4 bases from J, leaving 13 bases between. The variable domain in full, with the rest retrieved from reference TRBV28 and TRBJ2-4, is DVKVTQSSRYLVKRTGEKVFLECVQDMDHENMFWYRQDPGLGLRLIYFSYDVKMKEKGDIPEGYSVSREKKERFSLILESASTNQTSMYLCASRDLGQKNIQYFGAGTRLSVL.

This clonotype was detected many times. The chain is built from TRBV28 and TRBJ1-2, with unresolved D. CDR3 length: 14 amino acids. Per the germline V gene, CDR1 is MDHEN and CDR2 is SYDVKM. The ends were cut back, 3 bases at V and 5 bases at J, with 13 bases in the middle. CDR3 DNA sequence: TGTGCCAGCAGTTTCCCAGGCGGGAGATATGGCTACACCTTC. The encoded protein is CASSFPGGRYGYTF.

In its sample, this clonotype was seen many times. The V call is TRBV28, the J call TRBJ1-5; the D gene is possibly TRBD1 (5 bases). Trimming removed 2 bases from V and 4 bases from J, with 12 bases in between. Germline V gene lookup returns CDR1 MDHEN and CDR2 SYDVKM. CDR3 length: 15 amino acids. The CDR3 DNA sequence: TGTGCCAGCAGTTTAGAGGCGGGACGGAATCAGCCCCAGCATTTT. Translating gives CASSLEAGRNQPQHF.

This clonotype was seen at least ten times. V gene TRBV5-6 combines with J gene TRBJ2-1; D remains ambiguous. The CDR3 sequence is 13 residues long. Germline V CDR1 and CDR2: SGHDT, YYEEEE. The ends were cut back, 0 bases at V and 8 bases at J, with 9 bases in the middle. CDR3 nucleotide sequence: TGTGCCAGCAGCTTGGGCAACTCCGATGAGCAGTTCTTC. Amino acids: CASSLGNSDEQFF.

This clonotype showed up many times. This chain uses TRBV12-3 or TRBV12-4 with TRBJ2-7; D gene ambiguous. The CDR3 totals 13 residues. The germline V and J ends were trimmed by 3 bases and 3 bases, with 9 bases remaining between them. The CDR3 bases are TGTGCCAGCAGTTTCGCCAGAAACTACGAGCAGTACTTC. It specifies CASSFARNYEQYF.

This clonotype was observed many times. The gene calls are TRBV12-3 or TRBV12-4 and TRBJ1-1; D is ambiguous. The CDR3 is 13 amino acids. The V end lost 8 bases, the J end lost 1 base, and 11 bases lay between the germline ends. This chain's CDR3 is CASAVLENTEAFF. The CDR3 DNA sequence: TGTGCCAGCGCAGTATTGGAGAACACTGAAGCTTTCTTT.

This chain connects TRBV6-1 to TRBJ2-7, with a weak D call TRBD1 (6 bases). Germline CDR1 and CDR2: MNHNS and SASEGT. The germline V and J ends were trimmed by 7 bases and 2 bases, with 24 bases remaining between them. The CDR3 spans 17 residues. The CDR3 DNA reads as TGTGCCAGCAACTTTGAATTGAGACAGGATCTTCCCTACGAGCAGTACTTC. Its translation is CASNFELRQDLPYEQYF.

This clonotype was counted between two and nine times. The CDR3 DNA sequence: TGCAGTGCGAGAACACTGGGGAAAGAGACCCAGTACTTC. This translates into CSARTLGKETQYF. The chain employs TRBV20-1 and TRBJ2-5; D remains unclear. The V gene lost 6 bases and the J gene lost 3 bases, with 14 bases spanning the gap. The CDR3 totals 13 residues. Looked up from germline, CDR1 is DFQATT and CDR2 is SNEGSKA (reference sequence).

A remark on this clonotype: A much larger clone sits a single nucleotide away, making a read error possible. The chain combines TRBV12-3 or TRBV12-4 with TRBJ1-1; D may be TRBD1 (5 bases). The CDR3 loop spans 13 amino acids. V was shortened by 10 bases and J by 3 bases, with 15 bases between the two germline ends. This CDR3 is CATSGGYDTEAFF. The CDR3 coding sequence is TGTGCCACCAGCGGGGGGTATGACACTGAAGCTTTCTTT.

This clonotype was picked up many times. V gene TRBV29-1 combines with J gene TRBJ2-5; the D is unclear. There are 13 residues in the CDR3. Trimming removed 7 bases from V and 2 bases from J, with 14 bases in between. Germline lookup yields CDR1 SQVTM and CDR2 ANQGSEA. CDR3 amino acids: CSAELHIQETQYF. The DNA of the CDR3 is TGCAGCGCCGAACTCCATATTCAAGAGACCCAGTACTTC. Complete variable domain (other parts from reference TRBV29-1 and TRBJ2-5): SAVISQKPSRDICQRGTSLTIQCQVDSQVTMMFWYRQQPGQSLTLIATANQGSEATYESGFVIDKFPISRPNLTFSTLTVSNMSPEDSSIYLCSAELHIQETQYFGPGTRLLVL.

This chain links TRBV7-9 with TRBJ2-5; the D gene is possibly TRBD2 (6 bases). The CDR3 consists of 12 residues. The V and J ends lost 7 bases and 5 bases respectively, with 11 bases between them. CDR1 is SEHNR and CDR2 is FQNEAQ in the germline V gene (reference sequence). The DNA for the CDR3 is TGTGCCAGCACCATTGGGGGGGAGACCCAGTACTTC. Translating gives CASTIGGETQYF.

The chain combines TRBV7-6 with TRBJ1-1, with 7 bases aligning to TRBD1. The CDR3 totals 14 residues. In germline, CDR1 is SGHVS, CDR2 FNYEAQ. Trimming cost V 1 base and J 8 bases; bases outside gene matches: 7. Here the CDR3 reads CASSLEGRDSEAFF. The DNA of the CDR3 is TGTGCCAGCAGCTTAGAGGGGAGGGACAGCGAAGCTTTCTTT.

Concerning this clonotype itself: A read error may be the cause here, since a much bigger clone is one base away. The rearrangement joins TRBV7-2 to TRBJ1-2; D is undetermined. The CDR3 spans 10 residues. The germline V gene has CDR1 SGHTA and CDR2 FQGNSA. The ends were cut back, 1 base at V and 12 bases at J, with 6 bases in the middle. In nucleotides, the CDR3 is TGTGCCAGCAGCTTAGAGGGCCACACCTTC. Encoded protein: CASSLEGHTF.

This clonotype has a handful of counts. The rearrangement uses TRBV30 and TRBJ1-3, with a possible D match to TRBD1 (5 bases). The CDR3 has 14 residues. Per germline, CDR1 GTSNPN and CDR2 SVGIG (reference sequence). Trimming took 6 bases from V and 1 from J, leaving 13 bases between them. The CDR3 here is CACTFGASGNTIYF. The CDR3 region has the DNA TGTGCCTGTACCTTCGGGGCATCTGGAAACACCATATATTTT.

This clonotype showed up many times. The CDR3 protein is CASSPGGLSSYEQYF. The DNA for the CDR3 is TGTGCCAGCAGCCCCGGGGGGCTGAGCTCCTACGAGCAGTACTTC. The V call is TRBV12-3 or TRBV12-4, the J call TRBJ2-7, with D perhaps matching TRBD2 (7 bases). This CDR3 is 15 amino acids long. V dropped 6 bases and J dropped 0 bases, with 15 bases sitting between them.

The rearrangement links TRBV5-4 to TRBJ1-2, with D unclear. Germline-derived CDR1 and CDR2 are SGHNT and YYREEE (reference sequence). The ends were cut back, 0 bases at V and 6 bases at J, with 9 bases in the middle. The CDR3 length is 13 residues. CDR3 nucleotide sequence: TGTGCCAGCAGCTTGGAAGCGGAGGATGGCTACACCTTC. Translated: CASSLEAEDGYTF.

This clonotype turned up a few times. It may be a read error: a sequence one base away is much more abundant. The chain carries TRBV28 and TRBJ2-7; D remains ambiguous. The CDR3 totals 11 residues. Per the germline V gene, CDR1 is MDHEN and CDR2 is SYDVKM. In nucleotides, the CDR3 is TGTGCCAGCAGTTCGCCGGTCGAGCAGCACTTC. Protein: CASSSPVEQHF. Full variable domain (rest looked up from reference TRBV28 and TRBJ2-7): DVKVTQSSRYLVKRTGEKVFLECVQDMDHENMFWYRQDPGLGLRLIYFSYDVKMKEKGDIPEGYSVSREKKERFSLILESASTNQTSMYLCASSSPVEQHFGPGTRLTVT.

In its sample, this clonotype was seen a few times. The J gene is TRBJ2-5, the V gene TRBV6-2 or TRBV6-3; TRBD1 agrees at 8 bases. Trimming cost V 0 bases and J 7 bases; bases outside gene matches: 13. CDR1 and CDR2 (germline): MNHEY, SVGEGT. This CDR3 is 17 amino acids long. The CDR3 DNA reads TGTGCCAGCAGTTACTCCTTAGACAGGGGAAGCGGCAGGACCCAGTACTTC. Amino acids: CASSYSLDRGSGRTQYF.

CDR3 in DNA: TGCAGTGCTAGAGTTCGACGGGGTCAGGGCACTGAAGCTTTCTTT. The encoded protein is CSARVRRGQGTEAFF. The genes are TRBV20-1 and TRBJ1-1, with D maybe TRBD1 (5 bases). The CDR3 totals 15 residues. V dropped 1 base and J dropped 4 bases, with 16 bases sitting between them. The germline V gene has CDR1 DFQATT and CDR2 SNEGSKA (reference sequence).

The sample holds many counts of this clonotype. The chain combines TRBV2 with TRBJ2-5; D might be TRBD2 (6 bases). The V gene lost 7 bases and the J gene lost 7 bases, with 19 bases spanning the gap. Germline CDR1 is SNHLY and CDR2 is FYNNEI. The CDR3 spans 14 residues. The DNA for the CDR3 is TGTGCCAGCATGGAGGGTAGGGGAGGTCTGACCCAGTACTTC. It is translated as CASMEGRGGLTQYF.